This T cell receptor beta chain was observed in a study of T cells in Graves' hyperthyroidism and ophthalmopathy. This CDR3 has 15 amino acids. Trimming left V 4 bases short and J 7 bases short, with 16 bases between. Germline CDR1 reads LGHDT; CDR2 reads YNNKEL (reference sequence). The CDR3 regions of TCR beta were amplified from RNA transcripts. Primed by the HTBI set, a first-round RT-PCR was run on the TCR CDR3. TCRdb re-derived calls from the multiplex PCR reads in MiXCR, one entry per CDR3 protein. The sample lists hundreds of thousands of distinct CDR3 sequences, around 15% occurring once. This clonotype was seen ten or more times.

The gene calls are TRBV3-1 and TRBJ1-4, with D unresolved. The receptor's source is a woman in her thirties or forties with Graves' ophthalmopathy. Sequences were obtained from blood. The DNA of the CDR3 is TGTGCCAGCAGCCTCACGACCCACCACGGTGAAAAACTGTTTTTT. Encoded protein: CASSLTTHHGEKLFF.